The 11 T cell receptor beta chains given below trace back to one sample, sequenced in a study of Ad26.COV2.S vaccination and SARS-CoV-2 variants. The treatment denotes: roughly 20 received Ad26.COV2.S at low or high dose, single or two shots; about 5 received placebo; per-sample allocation not given. The study sampled participants on day 63 after the first vaccine or placebo injection. Sequencing used immunoSEQ multiplex PCR; TCRdb keeps in-frame clones, though not all of them. Among about 330,000 clones listed, roughly 90% were seen once. The sequencing here drew on peripheral blood, taken in a trial of Ad26.COV2.S vaccine versus placebo. These receptors all come from a person between 18 and 60 years old who received the Ad26.COV2.S COVID-19 vaccine or a placebo.

The chain combines TRBV29-1 with TRBJ1-2; D unresolved. The V end lost 1 base, the J end lost 7 bases, and 10 bases lay between the germline ends. The CDR3 has 12 residues. Looked up from germline, CDR1 is SQVTM and CDR2 is ANQGSEA. CDR3 DNA: TGCAGCGTTGAAGTTAGCACGTCTGGCTACACCTTC. Its translation: CSVEVSTSGYTF.

This chain uses TRBV20-1 with TRBJ1-6; tentative D call: TRBD1 (5 bases). Trimming stripped 3 bases from V and 3 bases from J, with 9 bases between. Germline V gene lookup returns CDR1 DFQATT and CDR2 SNEGSKA (reference sequence). CDR3 length equals 14 residues. The CDR3 loop reads CSASSTVYNSPLHF. Here the CDR3 DNA reads TGCAGTGCTAGTTCGACAGTCTATAATTCACCCCTCCACTTT.

This clone occurred a few times. V usage is TRBV10-3 and J usage is TRBJ2-7, with no clear D. The germline gives CDR1 ENHRY, CDR2 SYGVKD. The CDR3 has 13 residues. V lost 6 bases and J 3 bases, leaving 12 bases between the germline ends. CDR3 in amino acids: CAISLSKLYEQYF. The CDR3 DNA reads TGTGCCATCAGCCTGAGCAAGCTCTACGAGCAGTACTTC.

The V gene is TRBV5-1, the J gene TRBJ1-1, with unresolved D. Looked up from germline, CDR1 is SGHRS and CDR2 is YFSETQ. This CDR3 has 15 amino acids. V shed 2 bases and J shed 4 bases, with 15 bases lying between them. The DNA of the CDR3 is TGCGCCAGCAGCTTAATTTCAAGGGCGGGCACTGAAGCTTTCTTT. Its translation is CASSLISRAGTEAFF.

The count of this clone is one. The rearrangement links TRBV20-1 to TRBJ2-1; 8 bases line up with TRBD2. V lost 3 bases to trimming and J lost 12 bases; unmatched junction nucleotides: 4. The CDR3 runs to 11 residues. Germline V CDR1 and CDR2: DFQATT, SNEGSKA (reference sequence). CDR3 DNA sequence: TGCAGTGCTAGCACCCTAGCGGGGCAGTTCTTC. Its protein product is CSASTLAGQFF.

The chain has TRBV6-1 and TRBJ1-1, with 7 bases lining up with TRBD1. V trimming: 2 bases; J trimming: 0 bases; junction bases outside the gene matches: 3. The CDR3 spans 15 residues. CDR1 and CDR2 (germline): MNHNS, SASEGT. CDR3 sequence reads: CASSEPGQLNTEAFF. The CDR3 nucleotides read TGTGCCAGCAGTGAACCGGGACAGCTGAACACTGAAGCTTTCTTT.

J is TRBJ1-4 and V is TRBV7-2; the match to TRBD1 covers 8 bases. J lost 6 bases, V lost 3 bases, and 6 bases had no gene match. Looked up from germline, CDR1 is SGHTA and CDR2 is FQGNSA. This CDR3 is built from 15 residues. CDR3 DNA: TGTGCCAGCAGCTTGTCCGGGACAGGACATGAAAAACTGTTTTTT. This codes for CASSLSGTGHEKLFF.

This sequence joins TRBV27 and TRBJ2-7, with D perhaps TRBD2 (6 bases). Germline loops: CDR1 MNHEY, CDR2 SMNVEV (reference sequence). The V gene lost 2 bases and the J gene lost 2 bases, with 13 bases spanning the gap. This CDR3 comprises 15 residues. CDR3 sequence reads: CASSLGGSGTYEQYF. CDR3 nucleotides: TGTGCCAGCAGTTTAGGAGGGTCTGGAACCTACGAGCAGTACTTC.

The CDR3 here is CASSSYRGNNEKLFF. CDR3 coding DNA: TGTGCCAGCAGTTCCTACAGGGGCAATAATGAAAAACTGTTTTTT. The gene calls are TRBV6-5 and TRBJ1-4, with 7 bases that match TRBD1. Looked up from germline, CDR1 is MNHEY and CDR2 is SVGAGI. Trimming cost V 4 bases and J 4 bases; bases outside gene matches: 6. The CDR3 sequence is 15 residues long.

V is TRBV7-8 and J is TRBJ1-1, with 8 nucleotides matching TRBD1. The V and J ends lost 4 bases and 6 bases, in that order; junction bases with no gene match: 22. This CDR3 contains 19 residues. Germline CDR1 SGHVS, CDR2 FQNEAQ. CDR3 protein: CASSSRGPGTGDVVAEAFF. CDR3 in DNA: TGTGCCAGCAGCTCCCGAGGTCCAGGGACAGGTGATGTGGTCGCTGAAGCTTTCTTT.

The chain has TRBV7-8 and TRBJ2-2; 7 bases agree with TRBD2. The germline CDR1 and CDR2 sequences are SGHVS and FQNEAQ. This CDR3 has 16 amino acids. Trimming cost V 1 base and J 1 base; bases outside gene matches: 3. The CDR3 sequence is CASSLGPGGNTGELFF. The CDR3 nucleotides are TGTGCCAGCAGCTTAGGACCGGGGGGGAACACCGGGGAGCTGTTTTTT.